This section outlines one TCR beta chain sequence together with its context. Its antigen is undetermined. Sequencing was performed with immunoSEQ multiplex PCR; in TCRdb, only in-frame clones are kept and a portion is missing. The table has around 8,100 clones, about 74% seen once. The source of the sample is a study of STAT5B mutations in CD4+ large granular lymphocyte leukemia. Study conclusions and caveats: Main leukemic clonotypes were patient-specific, but under 30% appeared at low frequency elsewhere. Higher CD4+ than CD8+ T-LGLL clonality might reflect small sample size. Top patient clones used TRBV06 genes more often: 8/27 versus 2/35 in controls.

The junction had 3 bases not matched to a gene; V was cut back by 4 bases and J by 5 bases. The CDR3 extends over 13 amino acids. The V gene's germline CDR1 is MNHNS and CDR2 SASEGT. Sequenced material: PBMCs. The TCR was taken from a woman in her sixties or seventies with CD4+ T-cell large granular lymphocyte leukemia. This chain connects TRBV6-1 to TRBJ2-3; 7 nucleotides align to TRBD1. DNA for the CDR3: TGTGCCAGCAGTGGACAGGGTGTAGATACGCAGTATTTT. Translating gives CASSGQGVDTQYF.